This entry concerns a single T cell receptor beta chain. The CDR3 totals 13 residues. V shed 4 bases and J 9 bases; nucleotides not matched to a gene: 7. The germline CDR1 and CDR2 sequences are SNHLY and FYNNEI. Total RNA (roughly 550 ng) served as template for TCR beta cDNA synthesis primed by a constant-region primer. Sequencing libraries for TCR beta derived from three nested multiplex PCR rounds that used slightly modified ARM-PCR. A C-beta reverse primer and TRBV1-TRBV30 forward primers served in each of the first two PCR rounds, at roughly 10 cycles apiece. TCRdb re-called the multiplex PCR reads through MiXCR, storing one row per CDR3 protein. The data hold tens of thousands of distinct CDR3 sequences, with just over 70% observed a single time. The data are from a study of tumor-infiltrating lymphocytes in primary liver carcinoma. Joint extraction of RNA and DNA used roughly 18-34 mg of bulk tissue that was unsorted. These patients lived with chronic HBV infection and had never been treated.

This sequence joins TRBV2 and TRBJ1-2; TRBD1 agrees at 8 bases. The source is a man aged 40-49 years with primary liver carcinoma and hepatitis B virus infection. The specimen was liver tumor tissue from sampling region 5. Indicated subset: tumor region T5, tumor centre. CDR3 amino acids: CASSVRQGHSYTF. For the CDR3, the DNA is TGTGCCAGCAGTGTGAGACAGGGGCATAGCTACACCTTC. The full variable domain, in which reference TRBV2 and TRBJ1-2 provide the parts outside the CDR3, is EPEVTQTPSHQVTQMGQEVILRCVPISNHLYFYWYRQILGQKVEFLVSFYNNEISEKSEIFDDQFSVERPDGSNFTLKIRSTKLEDSAMYFCASSVRQGHSYTFGSGTRLTVV.